What follows describes a single TCR beta chain. Looked up from germline, CDR1 is SGHDN and CDR2 is FVKESK. V shed 4 bases and J 7 bases; nucleotides not matched to a gene: 3. The CDR3 length is 13 residues. This record belongs to a study of cytomegalovirus exposure and HLA in healthy donors. This table comes from immunoSEQ multiplex PCR, and its TCRdb copy is limited to in-frame clones, with some not included. The sample comprises about 130,000 clones, just under 90% of which are singletons, and 5.5% to 7% rests with the top ten. Material: PBMCs. The chain has TRBV14 and TRBJ2-1; 8 nucleotides line up with TRBD1. This clonotype originated in a woman in her 30s in good health and CMV-seropositive. CDR3 nucleotides: TGTGCCAGCAGCCCCAGGGGGCTGAATGAGCAGTTCTTC. Translation gives CASSPRGLNEQFF.